The present T cell receptor beta chain was sequenced within a study of identical twins. Using its own MiXCR run on the 5' RACE reads, TCRdb lists one record per CDR3 protein. This table holds hundreds of thousands of distinct CDR3 sequences, about 20% found once. This CDR3 is built from 16 residues. V dropped 6 bases and J dropped 8 bases, with 22 bases sitting between them. These data also formed part of another study, on T cells expressing NK-cell markers.

This TCR was recovered from a woman in her late teens or twenties in good health. Sequenced input: PBMCs. The genes are TRBV12-3 or TRBV12-4 and TRBJ1-4; no definite D call. The CDR3 DNA follows: TGTGCCAGCAGCTTTGATGGACTCCAAGGACGGGAAAAACTGTTTTTT. Its translation is CASSFDGLQGREKLFF.